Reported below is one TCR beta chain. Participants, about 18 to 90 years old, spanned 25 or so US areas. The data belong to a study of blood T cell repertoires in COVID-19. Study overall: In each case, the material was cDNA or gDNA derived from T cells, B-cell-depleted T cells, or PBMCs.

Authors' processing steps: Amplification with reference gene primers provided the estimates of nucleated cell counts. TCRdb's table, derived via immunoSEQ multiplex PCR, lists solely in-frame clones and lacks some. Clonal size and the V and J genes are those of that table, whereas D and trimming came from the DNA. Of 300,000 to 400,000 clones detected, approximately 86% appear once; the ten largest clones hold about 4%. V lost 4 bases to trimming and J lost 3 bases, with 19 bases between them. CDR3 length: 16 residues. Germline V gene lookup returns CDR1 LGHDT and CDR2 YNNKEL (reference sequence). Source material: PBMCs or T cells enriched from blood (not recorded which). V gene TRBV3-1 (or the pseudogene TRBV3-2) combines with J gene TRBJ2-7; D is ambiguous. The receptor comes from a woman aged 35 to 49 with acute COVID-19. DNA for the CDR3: TGTGCCAGCAGCCCCGTTTTCCCACGGCAGGACTACGAGCAGTACTTC. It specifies CASSPVFPRQDYEQYF.